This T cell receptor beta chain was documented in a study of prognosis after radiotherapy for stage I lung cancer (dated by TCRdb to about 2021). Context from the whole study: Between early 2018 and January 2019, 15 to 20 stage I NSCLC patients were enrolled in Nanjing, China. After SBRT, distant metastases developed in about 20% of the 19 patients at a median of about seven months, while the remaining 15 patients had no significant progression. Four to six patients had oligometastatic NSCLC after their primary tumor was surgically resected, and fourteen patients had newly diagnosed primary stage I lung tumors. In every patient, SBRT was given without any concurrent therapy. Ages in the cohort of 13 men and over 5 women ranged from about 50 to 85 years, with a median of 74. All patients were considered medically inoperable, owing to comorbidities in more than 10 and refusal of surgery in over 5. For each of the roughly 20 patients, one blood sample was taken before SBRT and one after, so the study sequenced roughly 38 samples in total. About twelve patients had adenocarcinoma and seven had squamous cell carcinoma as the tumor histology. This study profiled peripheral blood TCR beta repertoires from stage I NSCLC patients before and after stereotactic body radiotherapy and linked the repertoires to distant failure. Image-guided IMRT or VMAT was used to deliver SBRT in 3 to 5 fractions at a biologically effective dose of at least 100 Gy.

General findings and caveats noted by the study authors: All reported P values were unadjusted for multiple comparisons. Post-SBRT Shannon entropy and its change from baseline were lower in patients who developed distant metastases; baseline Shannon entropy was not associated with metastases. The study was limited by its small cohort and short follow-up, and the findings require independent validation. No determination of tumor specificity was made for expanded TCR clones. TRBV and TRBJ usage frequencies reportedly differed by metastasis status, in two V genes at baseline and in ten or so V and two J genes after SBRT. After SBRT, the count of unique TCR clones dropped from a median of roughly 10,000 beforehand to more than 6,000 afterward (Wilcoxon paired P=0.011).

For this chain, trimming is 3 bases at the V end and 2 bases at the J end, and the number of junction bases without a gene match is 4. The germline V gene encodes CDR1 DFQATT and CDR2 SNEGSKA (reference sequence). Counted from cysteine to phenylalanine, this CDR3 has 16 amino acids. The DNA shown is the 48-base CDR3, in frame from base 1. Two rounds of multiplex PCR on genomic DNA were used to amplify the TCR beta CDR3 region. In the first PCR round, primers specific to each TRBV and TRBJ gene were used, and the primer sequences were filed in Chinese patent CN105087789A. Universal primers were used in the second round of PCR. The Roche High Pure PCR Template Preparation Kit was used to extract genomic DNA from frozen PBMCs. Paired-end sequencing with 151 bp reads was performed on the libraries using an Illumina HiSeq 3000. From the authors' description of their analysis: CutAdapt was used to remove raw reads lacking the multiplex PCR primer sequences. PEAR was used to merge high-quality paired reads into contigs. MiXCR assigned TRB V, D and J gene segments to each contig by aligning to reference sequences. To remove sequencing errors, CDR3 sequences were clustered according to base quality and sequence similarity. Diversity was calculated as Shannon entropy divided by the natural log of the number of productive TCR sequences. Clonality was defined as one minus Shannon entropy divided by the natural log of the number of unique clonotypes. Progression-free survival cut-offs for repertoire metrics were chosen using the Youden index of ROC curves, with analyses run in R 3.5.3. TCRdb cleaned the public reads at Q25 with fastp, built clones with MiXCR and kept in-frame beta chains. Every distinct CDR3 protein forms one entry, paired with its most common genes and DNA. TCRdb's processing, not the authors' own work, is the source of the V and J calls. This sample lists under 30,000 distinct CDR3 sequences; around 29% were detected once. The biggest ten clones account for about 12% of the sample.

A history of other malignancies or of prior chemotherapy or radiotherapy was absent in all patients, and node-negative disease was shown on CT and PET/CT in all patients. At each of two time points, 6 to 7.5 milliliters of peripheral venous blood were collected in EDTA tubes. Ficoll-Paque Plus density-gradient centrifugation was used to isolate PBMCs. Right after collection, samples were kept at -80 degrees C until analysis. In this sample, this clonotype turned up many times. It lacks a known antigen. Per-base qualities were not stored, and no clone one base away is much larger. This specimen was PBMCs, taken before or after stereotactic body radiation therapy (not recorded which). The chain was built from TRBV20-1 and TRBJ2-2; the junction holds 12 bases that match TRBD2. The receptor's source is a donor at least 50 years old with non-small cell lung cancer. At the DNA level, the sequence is TGCAGTGCTAGCACTAGCGGGAGGCTTAACACCGGGGAGCTGTTTTTT. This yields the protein CSASTSGRLNTGELFF.